This TCR beta chain was sequenced for a study of shared clonotypes between healthy human individuals. In the sorted-subset replicate PCRs, roughly 210 ng DNA, 29,000 or so T cell genomes, was used. Sequencing used immunoSEQ multiplex PCR; TCRdb keeps in-frame clones, though not all of them. The sample holds 2,100,000 or so clones, 95% seen once. CDR1 and CDR2 (germline): MNHNS, SASEGT. The CDR3 extends over 14 amino acids. Trimming took 6 bases from V and 2 from J; bases not matched to a gene: 3. The specimen was naive CD4+ T cells sorted from blood. Subset here: CD45RA+ positively selected. The TCR sequence derives from a man between 18 and 35 years old in good health. The chain recombines TRBV6-1 with TRBJ2-7; TRBD2 aligns across 11 bases. CDR3 sequence: CASSGLAGPYEQYF. CDR3 nucleotides: TGTGCCAGCAGCGGACTAGCGGGCCCCTACGAGCAGTACTTC.